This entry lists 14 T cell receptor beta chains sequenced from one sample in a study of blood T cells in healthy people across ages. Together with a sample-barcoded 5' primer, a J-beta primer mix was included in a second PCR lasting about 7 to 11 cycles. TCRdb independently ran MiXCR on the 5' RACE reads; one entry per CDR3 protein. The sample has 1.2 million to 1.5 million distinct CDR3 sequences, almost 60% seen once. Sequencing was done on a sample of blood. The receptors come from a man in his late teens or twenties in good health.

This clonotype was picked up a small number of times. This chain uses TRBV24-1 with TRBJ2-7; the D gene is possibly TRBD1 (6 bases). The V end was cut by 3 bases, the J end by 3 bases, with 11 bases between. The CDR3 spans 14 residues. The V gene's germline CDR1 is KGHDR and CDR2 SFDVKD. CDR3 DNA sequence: TGTGCCACCAGTGATGCGGACAGTCTCTACGAGCAGTACTTC. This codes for CATSDADSLYEQYF.

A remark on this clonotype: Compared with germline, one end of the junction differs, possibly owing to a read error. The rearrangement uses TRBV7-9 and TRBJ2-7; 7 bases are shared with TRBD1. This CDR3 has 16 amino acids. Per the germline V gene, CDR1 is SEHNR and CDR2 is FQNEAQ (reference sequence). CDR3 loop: CASSSHRQTGSYGQYF. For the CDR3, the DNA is TGTGCCAGCAGCTCCCACCGCCAGACAGGGTCCTACGGGCAGTACTTC.

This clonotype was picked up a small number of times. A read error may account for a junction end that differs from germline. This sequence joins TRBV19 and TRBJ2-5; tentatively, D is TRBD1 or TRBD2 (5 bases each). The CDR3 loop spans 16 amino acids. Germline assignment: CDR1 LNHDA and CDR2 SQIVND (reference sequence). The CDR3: CAGSNVGPTIQETQYF. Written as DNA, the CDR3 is TGTGCCGGTAGTAACGTGGGGCCGACTATCCAAGAGACCCAGTACTTC.

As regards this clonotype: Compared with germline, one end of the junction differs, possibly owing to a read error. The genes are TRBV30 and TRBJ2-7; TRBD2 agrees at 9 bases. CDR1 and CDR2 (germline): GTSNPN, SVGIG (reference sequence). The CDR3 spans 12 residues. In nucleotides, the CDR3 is TGCGCCTGGAGCGGGAGGAGCTACGAGCAGTACTTC. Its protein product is CAWSGRSYEQYF.

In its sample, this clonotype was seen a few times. This CDR3 is CAISESGSKETQYF. The CDR3 nucleotides read TGTGCCATCAGTGAGTCTGGCTCTAAAGAGACCCAGTACTTC. V and J are TRBV10-3 and TRBJ2-5; D gene ambiguous. V lost 0 bases and J 3 bases, leaving 8 bases between the germline ends. This CDR3 comprises 14 residues. Germline values: CDR1 ENHRY, CDR2 SYGVKD.

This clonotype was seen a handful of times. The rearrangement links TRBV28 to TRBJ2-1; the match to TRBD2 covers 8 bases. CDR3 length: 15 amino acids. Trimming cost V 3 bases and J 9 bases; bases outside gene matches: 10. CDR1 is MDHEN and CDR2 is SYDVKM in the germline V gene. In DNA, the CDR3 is TGTGCCAGCAGTTTGGGGGCGGGGGGCCTTAGTGAGCAGTTCTTC. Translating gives CASSLGAGGLSEQFF.

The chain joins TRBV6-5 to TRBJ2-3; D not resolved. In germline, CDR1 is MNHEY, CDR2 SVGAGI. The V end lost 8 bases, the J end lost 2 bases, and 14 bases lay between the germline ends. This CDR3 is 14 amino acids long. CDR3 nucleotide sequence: TGTGCCAGCCAGTTCTCGGGTGTCACAGATACGCAGTATTTT. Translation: CASQFSGVTDTQYF.

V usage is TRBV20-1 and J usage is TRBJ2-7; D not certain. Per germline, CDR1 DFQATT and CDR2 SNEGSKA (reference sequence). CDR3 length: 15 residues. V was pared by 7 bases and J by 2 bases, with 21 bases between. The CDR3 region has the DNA TGCAGTGTTCCGGGCCCTGATTTCTTTCCCTACGAGCAGTACTTC. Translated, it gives CSVPGPDFFPYEQYF.

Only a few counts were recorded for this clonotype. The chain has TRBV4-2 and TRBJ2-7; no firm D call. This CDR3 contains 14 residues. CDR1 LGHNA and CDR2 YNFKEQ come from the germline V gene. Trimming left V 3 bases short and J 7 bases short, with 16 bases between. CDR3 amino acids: CASSHSSPGDEQYF. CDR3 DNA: TGTGCCAGCAGCCATTCCAGCCCAGGAGATGAGCAGTACTTC.

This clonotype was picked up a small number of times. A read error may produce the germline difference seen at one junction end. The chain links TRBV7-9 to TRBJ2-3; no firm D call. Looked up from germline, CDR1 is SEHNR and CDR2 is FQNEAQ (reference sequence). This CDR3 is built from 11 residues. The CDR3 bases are TGTGCCAACAGCTTGGCTGATACGCAGTATTTT. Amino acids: CANSLADTQYF.

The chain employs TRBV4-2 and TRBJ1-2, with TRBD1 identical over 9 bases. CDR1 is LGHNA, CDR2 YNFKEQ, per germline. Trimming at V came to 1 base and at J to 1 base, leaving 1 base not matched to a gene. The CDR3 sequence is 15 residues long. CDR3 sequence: CASSQGDRDNYGYTF. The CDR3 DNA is TGTGCCAGCAGCCAAGGGGACAGGGATAACTATGGCTACACCTTC.

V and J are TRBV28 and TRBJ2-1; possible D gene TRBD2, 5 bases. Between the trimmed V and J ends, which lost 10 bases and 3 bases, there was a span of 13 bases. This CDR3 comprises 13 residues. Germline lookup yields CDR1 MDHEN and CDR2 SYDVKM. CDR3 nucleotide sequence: TGTGCCATCGTAGCGAGCGACTACAATGAGCAGTTCTTC. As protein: CAIVASDYNEQFF.

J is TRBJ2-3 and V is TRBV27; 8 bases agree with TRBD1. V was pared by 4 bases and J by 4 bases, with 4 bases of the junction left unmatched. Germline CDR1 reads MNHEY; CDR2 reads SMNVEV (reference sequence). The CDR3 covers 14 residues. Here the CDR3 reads CASSSGRGPDTQYF. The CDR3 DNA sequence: TGTGCCAGCAGTTCTGGCAGGGGGCCAGATACGCAGTATTTT.

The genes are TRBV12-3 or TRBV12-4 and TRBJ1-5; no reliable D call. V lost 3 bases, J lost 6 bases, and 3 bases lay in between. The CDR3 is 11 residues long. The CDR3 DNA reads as TGTGCCAGCAGTTTGTTTCAGCCCCAGCATTTT. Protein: CASSLFQPQHF.